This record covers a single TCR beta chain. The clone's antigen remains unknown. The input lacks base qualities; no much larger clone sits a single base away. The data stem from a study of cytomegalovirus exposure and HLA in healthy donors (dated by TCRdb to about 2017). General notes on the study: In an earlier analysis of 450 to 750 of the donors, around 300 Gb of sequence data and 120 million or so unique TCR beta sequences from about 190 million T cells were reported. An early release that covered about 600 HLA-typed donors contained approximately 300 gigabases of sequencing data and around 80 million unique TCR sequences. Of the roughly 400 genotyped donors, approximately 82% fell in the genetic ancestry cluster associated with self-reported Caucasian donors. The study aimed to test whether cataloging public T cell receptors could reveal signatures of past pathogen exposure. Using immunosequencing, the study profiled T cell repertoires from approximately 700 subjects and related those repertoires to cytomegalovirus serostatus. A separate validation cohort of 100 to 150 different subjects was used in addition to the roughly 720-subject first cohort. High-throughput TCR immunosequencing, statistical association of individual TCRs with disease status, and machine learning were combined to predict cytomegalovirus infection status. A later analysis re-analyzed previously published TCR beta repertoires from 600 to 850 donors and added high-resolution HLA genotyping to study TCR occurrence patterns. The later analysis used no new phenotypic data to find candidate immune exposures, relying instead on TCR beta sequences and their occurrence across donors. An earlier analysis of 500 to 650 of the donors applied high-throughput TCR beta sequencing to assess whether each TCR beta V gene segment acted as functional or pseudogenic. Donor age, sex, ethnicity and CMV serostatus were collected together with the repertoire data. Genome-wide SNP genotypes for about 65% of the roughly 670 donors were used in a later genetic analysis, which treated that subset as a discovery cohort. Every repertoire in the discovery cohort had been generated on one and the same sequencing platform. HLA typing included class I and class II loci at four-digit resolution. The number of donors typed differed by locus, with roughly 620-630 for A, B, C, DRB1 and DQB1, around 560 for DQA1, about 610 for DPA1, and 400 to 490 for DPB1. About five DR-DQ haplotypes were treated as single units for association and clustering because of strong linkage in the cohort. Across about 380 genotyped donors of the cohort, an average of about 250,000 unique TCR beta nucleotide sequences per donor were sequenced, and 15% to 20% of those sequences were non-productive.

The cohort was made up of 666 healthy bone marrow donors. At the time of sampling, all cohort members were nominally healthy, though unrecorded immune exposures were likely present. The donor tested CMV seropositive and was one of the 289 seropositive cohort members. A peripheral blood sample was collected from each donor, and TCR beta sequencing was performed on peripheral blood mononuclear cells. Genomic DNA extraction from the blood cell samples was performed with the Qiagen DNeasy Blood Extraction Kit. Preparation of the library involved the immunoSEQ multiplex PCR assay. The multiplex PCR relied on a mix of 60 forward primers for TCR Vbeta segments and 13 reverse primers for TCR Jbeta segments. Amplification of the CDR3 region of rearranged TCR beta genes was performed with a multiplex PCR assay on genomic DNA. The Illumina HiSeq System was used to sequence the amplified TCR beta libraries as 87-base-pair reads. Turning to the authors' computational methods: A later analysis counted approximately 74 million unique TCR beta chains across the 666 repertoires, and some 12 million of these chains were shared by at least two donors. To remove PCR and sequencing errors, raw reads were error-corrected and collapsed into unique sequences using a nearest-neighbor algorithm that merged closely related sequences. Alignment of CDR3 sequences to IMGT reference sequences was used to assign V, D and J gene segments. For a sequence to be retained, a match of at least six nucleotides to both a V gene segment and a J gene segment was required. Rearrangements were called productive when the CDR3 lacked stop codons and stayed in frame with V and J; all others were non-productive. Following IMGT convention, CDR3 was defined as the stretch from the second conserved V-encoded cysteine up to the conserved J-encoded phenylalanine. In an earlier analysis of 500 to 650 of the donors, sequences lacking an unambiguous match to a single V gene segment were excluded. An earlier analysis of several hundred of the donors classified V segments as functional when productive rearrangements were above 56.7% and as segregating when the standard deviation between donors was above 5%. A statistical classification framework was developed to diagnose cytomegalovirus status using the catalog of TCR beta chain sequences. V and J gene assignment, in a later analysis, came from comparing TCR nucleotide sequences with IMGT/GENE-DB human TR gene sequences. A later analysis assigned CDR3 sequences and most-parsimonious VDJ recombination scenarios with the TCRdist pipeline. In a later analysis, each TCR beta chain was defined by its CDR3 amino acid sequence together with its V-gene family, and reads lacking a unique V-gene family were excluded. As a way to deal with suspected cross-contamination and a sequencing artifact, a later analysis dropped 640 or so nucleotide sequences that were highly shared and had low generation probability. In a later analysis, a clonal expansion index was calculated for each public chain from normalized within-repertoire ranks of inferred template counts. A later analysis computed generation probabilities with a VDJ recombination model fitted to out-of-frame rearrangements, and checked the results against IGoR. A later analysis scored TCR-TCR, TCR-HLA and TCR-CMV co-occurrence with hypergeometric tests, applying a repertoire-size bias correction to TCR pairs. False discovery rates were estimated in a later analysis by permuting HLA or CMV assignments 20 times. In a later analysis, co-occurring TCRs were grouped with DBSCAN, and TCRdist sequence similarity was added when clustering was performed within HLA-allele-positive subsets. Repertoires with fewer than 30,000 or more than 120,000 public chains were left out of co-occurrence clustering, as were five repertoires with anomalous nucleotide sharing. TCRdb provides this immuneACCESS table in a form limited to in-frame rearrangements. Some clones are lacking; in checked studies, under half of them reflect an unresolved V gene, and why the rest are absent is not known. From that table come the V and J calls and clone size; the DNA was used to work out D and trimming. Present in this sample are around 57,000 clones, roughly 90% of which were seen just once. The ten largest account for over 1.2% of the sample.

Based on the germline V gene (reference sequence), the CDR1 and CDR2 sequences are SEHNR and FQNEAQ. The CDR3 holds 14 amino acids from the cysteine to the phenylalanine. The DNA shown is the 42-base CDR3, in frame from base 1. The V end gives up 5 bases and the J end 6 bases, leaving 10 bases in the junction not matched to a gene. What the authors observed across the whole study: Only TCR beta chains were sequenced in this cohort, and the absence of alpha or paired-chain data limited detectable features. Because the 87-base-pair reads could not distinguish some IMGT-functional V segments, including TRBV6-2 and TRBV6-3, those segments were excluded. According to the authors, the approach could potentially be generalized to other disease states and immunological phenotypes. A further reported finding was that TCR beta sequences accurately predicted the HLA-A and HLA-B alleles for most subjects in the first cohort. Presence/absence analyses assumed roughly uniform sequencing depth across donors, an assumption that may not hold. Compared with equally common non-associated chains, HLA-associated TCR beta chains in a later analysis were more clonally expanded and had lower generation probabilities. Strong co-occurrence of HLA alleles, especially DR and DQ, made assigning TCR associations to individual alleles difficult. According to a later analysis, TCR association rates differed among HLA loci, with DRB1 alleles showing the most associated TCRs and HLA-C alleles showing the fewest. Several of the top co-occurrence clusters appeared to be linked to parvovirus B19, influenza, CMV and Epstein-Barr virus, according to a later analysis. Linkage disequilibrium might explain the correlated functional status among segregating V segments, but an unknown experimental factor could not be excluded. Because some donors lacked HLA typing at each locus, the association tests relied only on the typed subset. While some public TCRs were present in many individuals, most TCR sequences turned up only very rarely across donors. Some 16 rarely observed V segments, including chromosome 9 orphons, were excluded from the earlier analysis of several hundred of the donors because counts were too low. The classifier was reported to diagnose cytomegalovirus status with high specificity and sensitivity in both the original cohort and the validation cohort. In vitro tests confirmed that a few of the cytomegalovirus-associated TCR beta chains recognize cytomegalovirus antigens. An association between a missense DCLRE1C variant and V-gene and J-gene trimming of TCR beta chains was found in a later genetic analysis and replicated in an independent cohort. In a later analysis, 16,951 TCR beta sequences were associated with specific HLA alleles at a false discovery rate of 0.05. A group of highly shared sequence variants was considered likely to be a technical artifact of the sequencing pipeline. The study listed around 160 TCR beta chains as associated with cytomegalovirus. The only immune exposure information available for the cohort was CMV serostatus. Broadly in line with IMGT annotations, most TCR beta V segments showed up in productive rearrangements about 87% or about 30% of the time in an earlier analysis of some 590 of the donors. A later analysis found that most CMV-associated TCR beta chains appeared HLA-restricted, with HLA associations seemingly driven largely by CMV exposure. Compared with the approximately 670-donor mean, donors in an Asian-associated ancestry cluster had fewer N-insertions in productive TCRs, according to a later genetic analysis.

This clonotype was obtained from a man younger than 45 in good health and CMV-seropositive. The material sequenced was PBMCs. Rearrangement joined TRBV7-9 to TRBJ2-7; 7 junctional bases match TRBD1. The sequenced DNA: TGTGCCAGCAGCCCGTGGGACAGCCCTTGCGAGCAGTACTTC. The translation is CASSPWDSPCEQYF.